This TCR beta chain was retrieved from a study of blood T cell repertoires in COVID-19. Here immunoSEQ multiplex PCR was the method, and the copy in TCRdb shows in-frame clones only, minus some. The table records approximately 200,000 clones, over 75% of them present only once. The CDR3 consists of 16 residues. With 3 bases clipped from V and 7 bases from J, the junction kept 12 bases outside the gene matches. The V gene's germline CDR1 is LNHDA and CDR2 SQIVND (reference sequence). The age range of participants was about 18 to 95 years, with residence in about two dozen US areas. This clonotype originated in a man aged 30-40 years in a cohort exposed to, infected with or recovered from COVID-19 (not recorded which). The sample was PBMCs or T cells enriched from blood (not recorded which). The J gene is TRBJ1-5, the V gene TRBV19, with TRBD1 identical over 7 bases. CDR3 coding DNA: TGTGCCAGTAGTATGATGCAGGGACAGTCTGGCCAGCCCCAGCATTTT. It encodes CASSMMQGQSGQPQHF.